This T cell receptor beta chain was obtained from a study of blood T cell repertoires in COVID-19. Study-wide background: Some COVID-19 samples were acute and others convalescent; all came from the United States, Italy and Spain.

Libraries were prepared by immunoSEQ multiplex PCR; TCRdb keeps only in-frame clonotypes and omits some of them. The profile shows over 200,000 clones, over 75% of them singletons. The receptor comes from a woman aged 25 to 39 with acute or convalescent COVID-19. Specimen: peripheral blood.

The CDR3 spells CASSDLRDRGTDTQYF. In DNA, the CDR3 is TGTGCCAGCAGCGACCTTCGGGACAGGGGGACAGATACGCAGTATTTT. The chain joins TRBV5-6 to TRBJ2-3, with 11 positions matching TRBD1. The V segment lost 4 bases and the J segment 3 bases; nucleotides outside the gene matches: 7. Germline lookup yields CDR1 SGHDT and CDR2 YYEEEE. This CDR3 region has 16 residues.